This T cell receptor beta chain was recovered during a study of blood T cell repertoires in COVID-19. Assay used: immunoSEQ multiplex PCR; TCRdb lists only in-frame clones, some missing. The profile shows roughly 120,000 clones, around 90% of them singletons. From germline, CDR1 is SGHTA and CDR2 FQGNSA. The CDR3 is 16 residues long. Unmatched junction bases numbered 7, after V lost 1 base and J lost 6 bases. This chain links TRBV7-2 with TRBJ2-2; 8 bases fit TRBD2. The sequence was collected from a human donor in a cohort sampled during active COVID-19. Sequencing input: peripheral blood. This chain's CDR3 is CASSLGWSGRAGELFF. CDR3 bases: TGTGCCAGCAGCTTAGGTTGGAGCGGGAGAGCCGGGGAGCTGTTTTTT. The full variable domain, with the rest looked up from reference TRBV7-2 and TRBJ2-2, is GAGVSQSPSNKVTEKGKDVELRCDPISGHTALYWYRQSLGQGLEFLIYFQGNSAPDKSGLPSDRFSAERTGGSVSTLTIQRTQQEDSAVYLCASSLGWSGRAGELFFGEGSRLTVL.